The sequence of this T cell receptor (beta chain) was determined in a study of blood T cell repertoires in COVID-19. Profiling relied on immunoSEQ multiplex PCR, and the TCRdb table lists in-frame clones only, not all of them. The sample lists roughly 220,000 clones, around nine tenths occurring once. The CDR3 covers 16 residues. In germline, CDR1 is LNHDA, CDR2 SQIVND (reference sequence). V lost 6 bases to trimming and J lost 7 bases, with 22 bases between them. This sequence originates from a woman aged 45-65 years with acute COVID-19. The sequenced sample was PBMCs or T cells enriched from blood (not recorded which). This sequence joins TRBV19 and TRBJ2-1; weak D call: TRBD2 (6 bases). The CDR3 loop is CASRQETGVPGNEQFF. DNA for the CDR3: TGTGCCAGTAGGCAAGAAACGGGAGTCCCCGGGAATGAGCAGTTCTTC.